This passage covers 6 T cell receptor beta chains from one sample sequenced in a study of blood T cell repertoires in COVID-19. The repertoire was sequenced with immunoSEQ multiplex PCR; TCRdb's copy has only in-frame clones and lacks some. This sample has under 250,000 clones; 70% to 90% occur once, and the top ten carry around 3%. The sequencing input was peripheral blood. These receptors came from a young man with active or convalescent COVID-19.

Here the CDR3 DNA reads TGCGCCAGCAGCTCGACAGGGGGGGTATACAATGAGCAGTTCTTC. Translation: CASSSTGGVYNEQFF. The rearrangement uses TRBV5-1 and TRBJ2-1; 9 bases line up with TRBD1. J was trimmed by 4 bases and V by 3 bases; bases with no gene match: 5. CDR1 SGHRS and CDR2 YFSETQ come from the germline V gene. This CDR3 has 15 residues.

The V and J genes are TRBV11-2 and TRBJ1-1; TRBD1 agrees at 8 bases. Germline-derived CDR1 and CDR2 are SGHAT and FQNNGV. Trimming at V came to 1 base and at J to 7 bases, leaving 14 bases not matched to a gene. There are 17 residues in the CDR3. The CDR3 loop is CASSLAVYSGGANEAFF. CDR3 nucleotide sequence: TGTGCCAGCAGCTTAGCCGTTTATTCAGGGGGCGCAAATGAAGCTTTCTTT.

This rearrangement joins TRBV2 to TRBJ2-1; maybe TRBD2 (6 bases). The CDR3 loop spans 13 amino acids. Germline CDR1 and CDR2: SNHLY and FYNNEI. Between the trimmed V and J ends, which lost 6 bases and 8 bases, there was a span of 14 bases. The CDR3 nucleotides are TGTGCCAGCAGGGAGACTAGTAGCGATGAGCAGTTCTTC. Translated, it gives CASRETSSDEQFF.

This clone has only one observation. The chain employs TRBV5-1 and TRBJ1-2; TRBD1 agrees at 8 bases. Losses at the gene ends were 4 bases for V and 2 bases for J; bases not matched to a gene: 13. The CDR3 totals 17 residues. Germline V lookup: CDR1 SGHRS, CDR2 YFSETQ. The CDR3 DNA sequence: TGCGCCAGCAGCGCGGGAATCGATTGGACAGGGAACTATGGCTACACCTTC. Encoded protein: CASSAGIDWTGNYGYTF.

This chain connects TRBV11-2 to TRBJ1-1; 8 bases line up with TRBD1. Germline V CDR1 and CDR2: SGHAT, FQNNGV. The CDR3 is made up of 17 amino acids. V shed 1 base and J 0 bases; nucleotides not matched to a gene: 7. The CDR3 sequence: CASSLVDREGVNTEAFF. The DNA of the CDR3 is TGTGCCAGCAGCTTAGTGGACAGGGAGGGGGTGAACACTGAAGCTTTCTTT.

The gene calls are TRBV28 and TRBJ1-1, with a tentative D call TRBD1 (5 bases). The CDR3 is 19 amino acids. V dropped 1 base and J dropped 4 bases, with 25 bases sitting between them. Germline lookup yields CDR1 MDHEN and CDR2 SYDVKM. This CDR3 is CASSLYPRLGTTGSTEAFF. The CDR3 coding sequence is TGTGCCAGCAGTTTATATCCCCGCCTGGGCACAACAGGATCCACTGAAGCTTTCTTT.